This passage covers 28 T cell receptor beta chains from one sample sequenced in a study of immune evolution from preneoplasia to lung adenocarcinoma. The assay was immunoSEQ multiplex PCR, and TCRdb's table has in-frame clones only and misses some. The sample lists more than 4,000 clones, around 77% occurring once. Material: FFPE adjacent normal lung tissue. The receptors shown here come from a person between 60 and 79 years old with lung adenocarcinoma.

The count of this clone is one. The chain combines TRBV5-1 with TRBJ2-7; no clear D gene. This CDR3 contains 13 residues. Germline lookup yields CDR1 SGHRS and CDR2 YFSETQ. The germline V and J ends were trimmed by 2 bases and 6 bases, with 12 bases remaining between them. CDR3 protein: CASSLAFQSEQYF. CDR3 coding DNA: TGCGCCAGCAGCTTAGCCTTTCAGAGCGAGCAGTACTTC.

The chain joins TRBV18 to TRBJ1-2; D ambiguous. The V gene's germline CDR1 is KGHSH and CDR2 LQKENI. The CDR3 runs to 14 residues. V was clipped by 2 bases and J by 1 base, with 8 bases between them. The DNA of the CDR3 is TGTGCCAGCTCACCAGTACCAGATAACTATGGCTACACCTTC. Its protein product is CASSPVPDNYGYTF.

The genes are TRBV6-9 and TRBJ1-4; 9 bases match TRBD1. This CDR3 region has 16 residues. Germline lookup yields CDR1 MNHGY and CDR2 SVAAGI. Trimming removed 11 bases from V and 0 bases from J; junction bases left unmatched: 10. CDR3 region: CAPGWDRAATNEKLFF. The CDR3 region has the DNA TGTGCCCCTGGATGGGACAGGGCCGCAACTAATGAAAAACTGTTTTTT.

This clone was seen more than once but under ten times. V and J are TRBV5-1 and TRBJ1-1; D gene unclear. The CDR3 covers 17 residues. Trimming took 4 bases from V and 4 from J, leaving 23 bases between them. Looked up from germline, CDR1 is SGHRS and CDR2 is YFSETQ. Written as DNA, the CDR3 is TGCGCCAGCAGCCCCGAGGGTGTTAGCAGGTCGAGCACTGAAGCTTTCTTT. It translates to CASSPEGVSRSSTEAFF.

This chain uses TRBV4-2 with TRBJ2-7; the match to TRBD2 covers 11 bases. The V and J ends lost 1 base and 4 bases, in that order; junction bases with no gene match: 6. The CDR3 is 16 amino acids. Germline values: CDR1 LGHNA, CDR2 YNFKEQ. In DNA form, the CDR3 reads TGTGCCAGCAGCCAAGGAGTAGCGGGAGGGAGATACGAGCAGTACTTC. This codes for CASSQGVAGGRYEQYF.

V usage is TRBV5-5 and J usage is TRBJ2-2, with no clear D. This CDR3 spans 12 amino acids. Germline loops: CDR1 SGHKS, CDR2 YYEKEE (reference sequence). With 3 bases removed from V and 1 base from J, the gap between germline ends came to 1 base. Here the CDR3 reads CASSWNTGELFF. CDR3 nucleotides: TGTGCCAGCAGCTGGAACACCGGGGAGCTGTTTTTT.

This clone was recorded only once. The chain uses TRBV9 and TRBJ2-1; no definite D call. The CDR3 extends over 13 amino acids. V lost 0 bases to trimming and J lost 4 bases, with 5 bases between them. Germline loops: CDR1 SGDLS, CDR2 YYNGEE. As DNA, the CDR3 is TGTGCCAGCAGCGTAGGGGTATACAATGAGCAGTTCTTC. It is translated as CASSVGVYNEQFF. Drawing the rest from reference TRBV9 and TRBJ2-1, the complete variable domain is DSGVTQTPKHLITATGQRVTLRCSPRSGDLSVYWYQQSLDQGLQFLIQYYNGEERAKGNILERFSAQQFPDLHSELNLSSLELGDSALYFCASSVGVYNEQFFGPGTRLTVL.

The chain employs TRBV4-3 and TRBJ2-1, with D perhaps matching TRBD1 or TRBD2 (6 bases each). The V gene lost 0 bases and the J gene lost 2 bases, with 11 bases spanning the gap. Germline V gene data show CDR1 as LGHNA and CDR2 as YSLEER. This CDR3 region has 16 residues. CDR3 DNA sequence: TGCGCCAGCAGCCAAGAGTTTAGGGGGGCCTACAATGAGCAGTTCTTC. Protein product: CASSQEFRGAYNEQFF.

In this sample, this clone turned up a few times. This sequence joins TRBV5-4 and TRBJ1-5; unclear D gene. From germline, CDR1 is SGHNT and CDR2 YYREEE (reference sequence). This CDR3 is built from 15 residues. V lost 4 bases and J lost 4, with 15 bases in between. For the CDR3, the DNA is TGTGCCAGCAGCAGTCCGGGAGGCAAGAATCAGCCCCAGCATTTT. It is translated as CASSSPGGKNQPQHF.

This chain joins TRBV9 and TRBJ1-1; D remains ambiguous. The germline gives CDR1 SGDLS, CDR2 YYNGEE. The CDR3 has 13 residues. Trimming shortened V by 4 bases and J by 0 bases, and 7 bases separated the two germline ends. The chain's CDR3 is CASSLRMNTEAFF. In DNA form, the CDR3 reads TGTGCCAGCAGCCTCCGTATGAACACTGAAGCTTTCTTT.

This CDR3 reads CAISESRTGSAEAFF. CDR3 nucleotides: TGTGCCATCAGTGAGTCCCGAACAGGGTCGGCTGAAGCTTTCTTT. The chain carries TRBV10-3 and TRBJ1-1; D may be TRBD1 (6 bases). Germline CDR1 ENHRY, CDR2 SYGVKD. The CDR3 extends over 15 amino acids. The germline V and J ends were trimmed by 0 bases and 6 bases, with 14 bases remaining between them.

This clone was seen a few times. The V gene is TRBV6-1, the J gene TRBJ2-3; weak D call: TRBD2 (6 bases). Trimming left V 1 base short and J 0 bases short, with 8 bases between. The CDR3 covers 15 residues. The V gene's germline CDR1 is MNHNS and CDR2 SASEGT. The CDR3 sequence: CASSEVAGSTDTQYF. For the CDR3, the DNA is TGTGCCAGCAGTGAAGTTGCGGGGAGCACAGATACGCAGTATTTT.

The CDR3 loop is CASTTRSAASTDTQYF. The CDR3 DNA sequence: TGTGCCAGTACGACTAGGTCTGCGGCTAGCACAGATACGCAGTATTTT. The genes are TRBV19 and TRBJ2-3, with TRBD2 as a possible D gene (6 bases). This CDR3 spans 16 amino acids. V dropped 7 bases and J dropped 0 bases, with 17 bases sitting between them. CDR1 LNHDA and CDR2 SQIVND come from the germline V gene (reference sequence).

The V call is TRBV7-2, the J call TRBJ1-5; D not resolved. V lost 1 base, J lost 2 bases, and 3 bases lay in between. The germline CDR1 and CDR2 sequences are SGHTA and FQGNSA. The CDR3 consists of 13 residues. Written as DNA, the CDR3 is TGTGCCAGCAGCTTAGTGCGCAATCAGCCCCAGCATTTT. This encodes CASSLVRNQPQHF.

This chain uses TRBV7-2 with TRBJ1-6; the D gene is possibly TRBD1 (5 bases). This CDR3 is built from 12 residues. Trimming stripped 1 base from V and 13 bases from J, with 8 bases between. The germline CDR1 and CDR2 sequences are SGHTA and FQGNSA. The CDR3 sequence: CASSLVDTPLHF. CDR3 bases: TGTGCCAGCAGCTTAGTGGACACCCCCCTCCACTTT.

The chain recombines TRBV11-2 with TRBJ2-1, with a weak D call TRBD2 (5 bases). Trimming removed 3 bases from V and 0 bases from J, with 15 bases in between. This CDR3 is 17 amino acids long. Germline-derived CDR1 and CDR2 are SGHAT and FQNNGV. The CDR3 sequence is CASSLRATRGSYNEQFF. For the CDR3, the DNA is TGTGCCAGCAGCTTGAGGGCTACCCGCGGCTCCTACAATGAGCAGTTCTTC.

This clone appeared a few times. The rearrangement links TRBV28 to TRBJ1-1; D uncertain. CDR1 and CDR2 from the germline V gene are MDHEN and SYDVKM. V lost 4 bases and J lost 4, with 13 bases in between. This CDR3 comprises 14 residues. The CDR3 loop is CASSSPSGVTEAFF. Written as DNA, the CDR3 is TGTGCCAGCAGTTCCCCCTCGGGTGTCACTGAAGCTTTCTTT.

V is TRBV7-3 and J is TRBJ2-2; tentatively, D is TRBD1 (6 bases). The CDR3 has 13 amino acids. Germline CDR1 is SGHTA and CDR2 is FQGTGA. V lost 2 bases, J lost 7 bases, and 8 bases lay in between. CDR3 amino acids: CASSLRTDGELFF. CDR3 coding DNA: TGTGCCAGCAGCTTACGGACAGACGGGGAGCTGTTTTTT.

CDR3 in DNA: TGTGCCAGCAGCTTAGTGGGTAGTAACACTGAAGCTTTCTTT. Protein product: CASSLVGSNTEAFF. This chain connects TRBV7-2 to TRBJ1-1, with no clear D. Germline V gene lookup returns CDR1 SGHTA and CDR2 FQGNSA. The V and J ends lost 1 base and 2 bases respectively, with 8 bases between them. The length of the CDR3 is 14 residues.

Only a few counts were recorded for this clone. The V gene is TRBV12-2, the J gene TRBJ2-2; the tabulated D call, TRBD2, remains unverified against the DNA. TRBV12-2 is annotated as a pseudogene. The CDR3 covers 16 residues. Here the CDR3 DNA reads TGTGCAAGTCGCTGGCTCGCGGGAGCAACATCCGGGGAGCTGTTTTTT. This gives the protein CASRWLAGATSGELFF.

The rearrangement joins TRBV10-3 to TRBJ2-3; D gene ambiguous. The germline gives CDR1 ENHRY, CDR2 SYGVKD. Trimming shortened V by 2 bases and J by 9 bases, and 6 bases separated the two germline ends. The CDR3 loop spans 11 amino acids. The CDR3 DNA reads as TGTGCCATCAGTGAGGTGGGGACGCAGTATTTT. Translating gives CAISEVGTQYF.

The chain is built from TRBV7-2 and TRBJ1-4; 7 bases line up with TRBD1. The J segment lost 14 bases and the V segment lost 0 bases, leaving 6 bases of the junction unmatched. CDR3 length: 13 amino acids. Germline-derived CDR1 and CDR2 are SGHTA and FQGNSA. Here the CDR3 DNA reads TGTGCCAGCAGCTTAGCTTTGACAGGGTGGCTGTTTTTT. Residues: CASSLALTGWLFF. The full variable domain, with the rest looked up from reference TRBV7-2 and TRBJ1-4, is GAGVSQSPSNKVTEKGKDVELRCDPISGHTALYWYRQSLGQGLEFLIYFQGNSAPDKSGLPSDRFSAERTGGSVSTLTIQRTQQEDSAVYLCASSLALTGWLFFGSGTQLSVL.

The J gene is TRBJ2-1, the V gene TRBV10-1; D uncertain. CDR1 and CDR2 from the germline V gene are WNHNN and SYGVQD (reference sequence). CDR3 length: 18 amino acids. V was cut by 2 bases and J by 0 bases, with 17 bases left in between. The DNA of the CDR3 is TGCGCCAGCAGTGAGCGTTCCAGGCGGCTGAGCTCCTACAATGAGCAGTTCTTC. Translation gives CASSERSRRLSSYNEQFF.

Comment on this clone: At one end the junction does not follow the germline gene, possibly because of a read error. V and J are TRBV20-1 and TRBJ2-7; D may be TRBD1 (5 bases). CDR1 DFQATT and CDR2 SNEGSKA come from the germline V gene (reference sequence). The CDR3 is made up of 11 amino acids. The CDR3 nucleotides are TGCAGTGCTAGTCCAGGGCCGGACCCCCACTTC. Protein: CSASPGPDPHF.

The genes are TRBV28 and TRBJ2-5; 12 nucleotides agree with TRBD2. CDR1 is MDHEN, CDR2 SYDVKM, per germline. V lost 6 bases, J lost 4 bases, and 6 bases stayed unmatched. CDR3 size: 15 residues. The CDR3 bases are TGTGCCAGCAGGAGTCTAGCGGGAGGGGCAGAGACCCAGTACTTC. Translated: CASRSLAGGAETQYF.

The rearrangement uses TRBV11-3 and TRBJ2-5; D unresolved. Gene TRBJ2-7 matches the end of the DNA better, so the J call may be wrong. CDR1 is SGHNT and CDR2 is YENEEA in the germline V gene. This CDR3 region has 15 residues. The CDR3 is CASSLKDRFLAEQYF. The CDR3 DNA reads as TGTGCCAGCAGCTTAAAGGACCGTTTTCTCGCCGAGCAGTACTTC.

This chain joins TRBV6-5 and TRBJ1-1, with 9 bases identical to TRBD1. CDR3 length: 15 residues. Unmatched junction bases numbered 9, after V lost 4 bases and J lost 6 bases. Germline loops: CDR1 MNHEY, CDR2 SVGAGI. The CDR3 DNA is TGTGCCAGCAGTTCTAACAGGGGGCGTTTCGCTGAAGCTTTCTTT. Its protein product is CASSSNRGRFAEAFF.

The chain joins TRBV4-1 to TRBJ2-6; D is unclear. Germline lookup yields CDR1 MGHRA and CDR2 YSYEKL. The CDR3 spans 15 residues. Trimming pared 0 bases from V and 4 bases from J, leaving 7 bases between. CDR3 sequence: CASSQDGTGANVLTF. The CDR3 DNA follows: TGCGCCAGCAGCCAAGATGGCACCGGGGCCAACGTCCTGACTTTC.